The 17 T cell receptor beta chains in this list originate from one sample, sequenced in a study of shared clonotypes between healthy human individuals. The data were produced by immunoSEQ multiplex PCR, yet TCRdb's version contains in-frame clones alone and is incomplete. Of roughly 850,000 clones listed, roughly 96% are singletons. Positive CCR7 selection of CD45RO-negative cells yielded the naive CD8 cells, and terminally differentiated effector memory CD45RA+ cells were excluded. Sequencing was carried out using naive CD8+ T cells sorted from blood. Receptors were obtained from a man younger than 40 in good health.

This sequence joins TRBV7-6 and TRBJ2-3; D is uncertain. The CDR3 has 13 residues. Germline V CDR1 and CDR2: SGHVS, FNYEAQ. Trimming took off 3 bases at V and 0 bases at J, with 4 bases between the two ends. The CDR3 DNA reads as TGTGCCAGCAGCTTCCTTAGCACAGATACGCAGTATTTT. Its protein is CASSFLSTDTQYF.

The chain employs TRBV5-1 and TRBJ2-1; TRBD1 agrees at 10 bases. CDR1 is SGHRS, CDR2 YFSETQ, per germline. The CDR3 covers 14 residues. J gave up 4 bases and V 8 bases, and 6 bases lay outside the gene matches. The CDR3 is CASHPGQGYNEQFF. The DNA for the CDR3 is TGCGCCAGTCATCCGGGACAGGGGTACAATGAGCAGTTCTTC.

The chain recombines TRBV9 with TRBJ2-1; D gene unclear. Germline V lookup: CDR1 SGDLS, CDR2 YYNGEE. This CDR3 spans 17 amino acids. Between the trimmed V and J ends, which lost 3 bases and 0 bases, there was a span of 16 bases. CDR3 region: CASSGPLAPSSYNEQFF. CDR3 sequence (DNA): TGTGCCAGCAGCGGCCCCTTAGCCCCGAGCTCCTACAATGAGCAGTTCTTC.

J is TRBJ2-2 and V is TRBV5-1; 8 bases line up with TRBD1. Germline V gives CDR1 SGHRS, CDR2 YFSETQ. J was trimmed by 5 bases and V by 0 bases; bases with no gene match: 3. The CDR3 consists of 15 residues. The CDR3 coding sequence is TGCGCCAGCAGCTTGGGAGACAGGGGAACCGGGGAGCTGTTTTTT. It encodes CASSLGDRGTGELFF. The full variable domain, completed using reference TRBV5-1 and TRBJ2-2, is KAGVTQTPRYLIKTRGQQVTLSCSPISGHRSVSWYQQTPGQGLQFLFEYFSETQRNKGNFPGRFSGRQFSNSRSEMNVSTLELGDSALYLCASSLGDRGTGELFFGEGSRLTVL.

The chain links TRBV7-2 to TRBJ2-3; 11 bases match TRBD2. The ends lost 5 bases at V and 4 bases at J; junction bases unmatched: 14. This CDR3 contains 18 residues. Germline V gives CDR1 SGHTA, CDR2 FQGNSA. CDR3 sequence (DNA): TGTGCCAGCAGCCAGGCGCCCCTTAGCGGGAGGGACGCAGATACGCAGTATTTT. The encoded protein is CASSQAPLSGRDADTQYF. Variable domain in full (rest from reference TRBV7-2 and TRBJ2-3): GAGVSQSPSNKVTEKGKDVELRCDPISGHTALYWYRQSLGQGLEFLIYFQGNSAPDKSGLPSDRFSAERTGGSVSTLTIQRTQQEDSAVYLCASSQAPLSGRDADTQYFGPGTRLTVL.

This chain joins TRBV29-1 and TRBJ2-7, with 13 bases lining up with TRBD2. V lost 7 bases and J lost 6; bases outside the gene matches: 6. Germline V gene sequence: CDR1 SQVTM, CDR2 ANQGSEA. CDR3 length: 13 amino acids. This chain's CDR3 is CSGTSGSGFEQYF. CDR3 DNA: TGCAGCGGGACTAGCGGGAGTGGATTCGAGCAGTACTTC.

The gene calls are TRBV19 and TRBJ1-5; 10 bases map to TRBD1. The germline V gene has CDR1 LNHDA and CDR2 SQIVND (reference sequence). Losses at the gene ends were 7 bases for V and 3 bases for J; bases not matched to a gene: 6. This CDR3 spans 15 amino acids. The CDR3 loop is CASTMTGGSNQPQHF. CDR3 nucleotide sequence: TGTGCCAGTACCATGACAGGGGGCTCCAATCAGCCCCAGCATTTT.

The chain carries TRBV9 and TRBJ1-3, with 8 bases fitting TRBD1. From germline, CDR1 is SGDLS and CDR2 YYNGEE. The trim removed 4 bases at V and 4 bases at J, leaving 10 bases unmatched. CDR3 length equals 16 residues. DNA of the CDR3: TGTGCCAGCAGCACGTCCCTAGACAGGGGAGGAAACACCATATATTTT. It is translated as CASSTSLDRGGNTIYF.

About this clone itself: Other DNA sequences within the sample encode an identical CDR3. The chain has TRBV7-9 and TRBJ2-7; D uncertain. This CDR3 has 13 amino acids. The germline gives CDR1 SEHNR, CDR2 FQNEAQ (reference sequence). The V end was cut by 5 bases, the J end by 0 bases, with 8 bases between. CDR3 sequence: CASSPGPSYEQYF. CDR3 nucleotides: TGTGCCAGCAGCCCTGGGCCCTCCTACGAGCAGTACTTC.

About this clone: This same CDR3 is encoded by further DNA sequences in the sample. The rearrangement joins TRBV7-6 to TRBJ2-7, with D tentatively TRBD1 (6 bases). Trimming stripped 1 base from V and 0 bases from J, with 7 bases between. The germline V gene has CDR1 SGHVS and CDR2 FNYEAQ. This CDR3 has 14 residues. The CDR3 bases are TGTGCCAGCAGCTTAGGAGGGGGCTCCTACGAGCAGTACTTC. Translated: CASSLGGGSYEQYF.

The chain combines TRBV7-9 with TRBJ2-1; the D is unclear. Trimming cost V 3 bases and J 1 base, with 10 bases left between them. The CDR3 loop spans 15 amino acids. Germline CDR1 and CDR2: SEHNR and FQNEAQ (reference sequence). CDR3 DNA: TGTGCCAGCAGCTTTACCGGATCTTCCTACAATGAGCAGTTCTTC. Translating gives CASSFTGSSYNEQFF.

This clone was picked up one time. This chain joins TRBV4-1 and TRBJ2-7; 7 nucleotides agree with TRBD2. CDR1 is MGHRA, CDR2 YSYEKL, per germline. Trimming removed 5 bases from V and 4 bases from J; junction bases left unmatched: 11. The CDR3 spans 15 residues. DNA of the CDR3: TGCGCCAGCAGCTCCCAGGCGGGAGTTGTTTACGAGCAGTACTTC. It is translated as CASSSQAGVVYEQYF.

The J gene is TRBJ2-7, the V gene TRBV28, with 11 bases lining up with TRBD2. The CDR3 contains 18 residues. Germline trimming cut 4 bases from V and 4 bases from J; bases unmatched to any gene: 15. Germline V CDR1 and CDR2: MDHEN, SYDVKM. CDR3 sequence (DNA): TGTGCCAGCAGTTCAAGTCTTCAACCGGGACTAGCGGTATACGAGCAGTACTTC. Translating gives CASSSSLQPGLAVYEQYF. Full variable domain (missing parts from reference TRBV28 and TRBJ2-7): DVKVTQSSRYLVKRTGEKVFLECVQDMDHENMFWYRQDPGLGLRLIYFSYDVKMKEKGDIPEGYSVSREKKERFSLILESASTNQTSMYLCASSSSLQPGLAVYEQYFGPGTRLTVT.

CDR3 in DNA: TGTGCCAGCAGTGAGGGACAGGGGGTCCCCTACGAGCAGTACTTC. Translation gives CASSEGQGVPYEQYF. V and J are TRBV2 and TRBJ2-7; TRBD1 matches 11 bases. CDR3 size: 15 residues. V lost 3 bases, J lost 2 bases, and 3 bases stayed unmatched. Germline assignment: CDR1 SNHLY and CDR2 FYNNEI.

The chain joins TRBV6-1 to TRBJ2-4; 7 positions agree with TRBD2. The junction had 6 bases not matched to a gene; V was cut back by 2 bases and J by 2 bases. Germline lookup yields CDR1 MNHNS and CDR2 SASEGT. The CDR3 sequence is 16 residues long. The CDR3 sequence: CASSELGGTTKNIQYF. In DNA, the CDR3 is TGTGCCAGCAGTGAACTCGGGGGGACGACCAAAAACATTCAGTACTTC.

The V call is TRBV9, the J call TRBJ1-5; D may be TRBD1 (5 bases). The CDR3 is 14 amino acids. Germline V lookup: CDR1 SGDLS, CDR2 YYNGEE. V was cut by 7 bases and J by 2 bases, with 13 bases left in between. CDR3 loop: CASSGPPGNQPQHF. The CDR3 DNA reads as TGTGCCAGCTCGGGGCCCCCAGGCAATCAGCCCCAGCATTTT.

The chain has TRBV28 and TRBJ2-7; D remains ambiguous. Germline V CDR1 and CDR2: MDHEN, SYDVKM. This CDR3 is built from 12 residues. V shed 6 bases and J shed 0 bases, with 6 bases lying between them. The CDR3 reads CASRAISYEQYF. The DNA for the CDR3 is TGTGCCAGCAGGGCGATCTCCTACGAGCAGTACTTC.